This TCR beta chain was identified in a study of blood T cell repertoires in COVID-19. Some clones are missing from TCRdb's copy, which holds only in-frame ones; the method was immunoSEQ multiplex PCR. Here the sample spans a few hundred thousand clones, roughly nine tenths being singletons. V was trimmed by 4 bases and J by 5 bases, leaving 15 bases between them. CDR1 KGHSH and CDR2 LQKENI come from the germline V gene. The CDR3 sequence is 15 residues long. This TCR came from a man aged 25-45 years who had recovered from COVID-19. The sequencing input was PBMCs or T cells enriched from blood (not recorded which). The chain couples TRBV18 to TRBJ1-5, with D hard to call. CDR3 bases: TGTGCCAGCTCACTTAACGGACTGGAAGATCAGCCCCAGCATTTT. Translating gives CASSLNGLEDQPQHF.